What follows is one T cell receptor beta chain and its context. The antigen is unknown. Sequencing libraries made from TCR beta cDNA carried unique molecular identifiers. TCRdb itself ran the PCR reads through MiXCR, one entry per CDR3 protein. The data show under 900,000 distinct CDR3 sequences, about 57% seen once. The V and J ends lost 5 bases and 10 bases respectively, with 13 bases between them. The CDR3 runs 12 residues. CDR1 is SGHRS and CDR2 is YFSETQ in the germline V gene. These data are taken from a study of post-analysis software for immune sequencing data. Overall study findings and caveats: When patients were compared with controls, about five TRBV segments were more frequent, TRBV5-6, TRBV5-1 and TRBV20-1 among them.

The sequenced material came from blood. The receptor was isolated from a girl aged 5 to 17 with multiple sclerosis. The chain uses TRBV5-1 and TRBJ2-1; no clear D. The CDR3 sequence: CASREGAGEQFF. Here the CDR3 DNA reads TGCGCCAGCAGGGAAGGAGCTGGGGAGCAGTTCTTC.